This T cell receptor (beta chain) emerged from a study of beta chain features in type 1 diabetes. Study-level information: The patient and healthy donor groups were comparable for age, gender and cell yields. The examined sorted cells totaled over 85,000,000 across samples.

As concerns this clone: Antigen specificity is unknown.

The entirety of the isolated RNA underwent reverse transcription, so expressed TCRB transcripts were sequenced. The method was immunoSEQ multiplex PCR; TCRdb's version includes in-frame clones alone and lacks a portion of them. The sample gives roughly 700,000 clones, roughly 13% of which show up once; less than 0.025% is in the top ten. Study observations and caveats: The study found moderately but significantly shorter TCRB CDR3s in all four CD4+ subsets of Type 1 diabetes patients. TCRB repertoires of naive, central memory and Treg cells appeared more similar among patients than among healthy donors.

CDR1 is SEHNR, CDR2 FQNEAQ, per germline (reference sequence). V dropped 5 bases and J dropped 4 bases, with 6 bases sitting between them. There are 11 residues in the CDR3. This chain links TRBV7-9 with TRBJ2-7; perhaps TRBD1 as D (5 bases). The source material was naive CD4+ T cells from blood. The origin of this receptor is a man aged 18 to 30 with type 1 diabetes. The chain's CDR3 is CASSTGYEQYF. The CDR3 bases are TGTGCCAGCAGCACAGGATACGAGCAGTACTTC.